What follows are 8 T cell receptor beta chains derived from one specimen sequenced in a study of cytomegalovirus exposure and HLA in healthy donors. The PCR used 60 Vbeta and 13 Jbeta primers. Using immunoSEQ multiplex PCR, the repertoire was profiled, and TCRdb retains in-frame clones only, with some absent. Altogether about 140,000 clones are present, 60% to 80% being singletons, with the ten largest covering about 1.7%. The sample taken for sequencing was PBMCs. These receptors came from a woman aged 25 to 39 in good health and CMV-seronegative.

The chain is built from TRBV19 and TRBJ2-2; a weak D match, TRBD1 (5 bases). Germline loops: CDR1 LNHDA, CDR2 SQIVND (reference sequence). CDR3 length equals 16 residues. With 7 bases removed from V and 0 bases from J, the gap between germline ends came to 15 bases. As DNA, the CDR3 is TGTGCCAGTATTGAAGGAGACAGACCGAACACCGGGGAGCTGTTTTTT. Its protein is CASIEGDRPNTGELFF.

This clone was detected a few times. Here the CDR3 DNA reads TGTGCCAGCAGCTCTAGACGGTTGAACACTGAAGCTTTCTTT. Protein sequence: CASSSRRLNTEAFF. V gene TRBV5-4 combines with J gene TRBJ1-1; no reliable D call. This CDR3 is 14 amino acids long. The V end lost 3 bases, the J end lost 0 bases, and 9 bases lay between the germline ends. CDR1 SGHNT and CDR2 YYREEE come from the germline V gene (reference sequence).

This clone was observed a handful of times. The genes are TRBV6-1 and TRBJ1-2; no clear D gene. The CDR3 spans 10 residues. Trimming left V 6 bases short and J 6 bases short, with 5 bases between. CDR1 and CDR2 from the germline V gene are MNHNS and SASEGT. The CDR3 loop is CASSRDGYTF. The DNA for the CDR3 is TGTGCCAGCAGCCGAGATGGCTACACCTTC.

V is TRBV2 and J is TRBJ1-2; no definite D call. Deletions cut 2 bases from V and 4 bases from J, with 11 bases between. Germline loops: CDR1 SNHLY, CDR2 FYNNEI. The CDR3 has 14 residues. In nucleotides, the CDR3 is TGTGCCAGCAGTGAAAGACCGGGAGGCTATGGCTACACCTTC. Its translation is CASSERPGGYGYTF.

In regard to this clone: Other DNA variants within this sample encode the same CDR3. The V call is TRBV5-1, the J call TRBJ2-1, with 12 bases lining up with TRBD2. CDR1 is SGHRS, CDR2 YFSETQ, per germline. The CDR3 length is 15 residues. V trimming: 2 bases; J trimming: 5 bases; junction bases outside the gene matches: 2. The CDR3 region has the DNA TGCGCCAGCAGCTTTACTAGCGGGGGGAACAATGAGCAGTTCTTC. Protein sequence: CASSFTSGGNNEQFF.

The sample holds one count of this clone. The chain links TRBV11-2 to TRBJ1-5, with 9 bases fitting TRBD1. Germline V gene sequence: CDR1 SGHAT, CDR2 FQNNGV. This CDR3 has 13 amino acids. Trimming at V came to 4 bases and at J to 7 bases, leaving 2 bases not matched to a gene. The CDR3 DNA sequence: TGTGCCAGCAGCTCCGACAGGGGGCAGCCCCAGCATTTT. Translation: CASSSDRGQPQHF.

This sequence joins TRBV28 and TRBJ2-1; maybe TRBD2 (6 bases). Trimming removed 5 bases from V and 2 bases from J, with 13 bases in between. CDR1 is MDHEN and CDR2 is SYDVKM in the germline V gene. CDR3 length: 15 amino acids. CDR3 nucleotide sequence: TGTGCCAGCAGTGCACCGGGACTGCCCTACAATGAGCAGTTCTTC. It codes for CASSAPGLPYNEQFF.

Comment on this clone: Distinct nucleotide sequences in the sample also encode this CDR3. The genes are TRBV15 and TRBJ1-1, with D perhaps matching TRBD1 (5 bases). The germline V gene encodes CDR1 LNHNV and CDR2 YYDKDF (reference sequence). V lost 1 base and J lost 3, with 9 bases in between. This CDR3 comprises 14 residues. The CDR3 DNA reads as TGTGCCACCAGCAGAGTGGGGGGAGACACTGAAGCTTTCTTT. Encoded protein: CATSRVGGDTEAFF.